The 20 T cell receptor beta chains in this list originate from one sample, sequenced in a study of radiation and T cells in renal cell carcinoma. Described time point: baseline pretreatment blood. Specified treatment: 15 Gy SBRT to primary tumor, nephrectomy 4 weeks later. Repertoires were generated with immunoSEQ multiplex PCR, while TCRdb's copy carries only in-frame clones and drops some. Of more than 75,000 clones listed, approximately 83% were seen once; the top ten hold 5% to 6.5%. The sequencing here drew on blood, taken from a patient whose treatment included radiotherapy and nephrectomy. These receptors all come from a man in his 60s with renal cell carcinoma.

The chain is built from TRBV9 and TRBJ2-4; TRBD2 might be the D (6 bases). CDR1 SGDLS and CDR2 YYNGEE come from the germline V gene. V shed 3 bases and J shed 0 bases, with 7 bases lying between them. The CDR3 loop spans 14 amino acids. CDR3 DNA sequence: TGTGCCAGCAGCGAGGGACTAGCCAAAAACATTCAGTACTTC. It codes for CASSEGLAKNIQYF. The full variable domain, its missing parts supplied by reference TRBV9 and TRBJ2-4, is DSGVTQTPKHLITATGQRVTLRCSPRSGDLSVYWYQQSLDQGLQFLIQYYNGEERAKGNILERFSAQQFPDLHSELNLSSLELGDSALYFCASSEGLAKNIQYFGAGTRLSVL.

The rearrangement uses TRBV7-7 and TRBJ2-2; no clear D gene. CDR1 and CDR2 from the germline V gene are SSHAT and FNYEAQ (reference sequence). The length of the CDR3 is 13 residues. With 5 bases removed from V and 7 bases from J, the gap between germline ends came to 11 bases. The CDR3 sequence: CASSRRYGGELFF. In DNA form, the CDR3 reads TGTGCCAGCAGCCGCCGATACGGCGGGGAGCTGTTTTTT. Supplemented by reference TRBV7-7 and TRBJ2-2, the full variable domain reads GAGVSQSPRYKVTKRGQDVTLRCDPISSHATLYWYQQALGQGPEFLTYFNYEAQPDKSGLPSDRFSAERPEGSISTLTIQRTEQRDSAMYRCASSRRYGGELFFGEGSRLTVL.

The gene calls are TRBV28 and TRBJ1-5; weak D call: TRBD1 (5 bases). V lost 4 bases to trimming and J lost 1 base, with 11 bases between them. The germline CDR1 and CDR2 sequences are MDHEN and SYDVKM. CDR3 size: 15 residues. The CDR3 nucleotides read TGTGCCAGCAGTTCCGGGGGGTCAAGCAATCAGCCCCAGCATTTT. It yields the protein CASSSGGSSNQPQHF.

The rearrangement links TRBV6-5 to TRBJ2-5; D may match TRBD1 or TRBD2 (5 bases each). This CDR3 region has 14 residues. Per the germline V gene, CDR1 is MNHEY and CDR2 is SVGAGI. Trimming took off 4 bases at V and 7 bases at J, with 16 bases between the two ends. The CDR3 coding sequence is TGTGCCAGCAGTTCGGGGCCCCCTGGGGGGACCCAGTACTTC. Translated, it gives CASSSGPPGGTQYF.

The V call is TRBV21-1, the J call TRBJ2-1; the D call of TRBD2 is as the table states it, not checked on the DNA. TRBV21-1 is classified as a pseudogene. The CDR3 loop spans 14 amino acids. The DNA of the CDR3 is TGTGCCAGCAGTGCGGGGCCCTTCTACAATGAGCAGTTCTTC. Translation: CASSAGPFYNEQFF.

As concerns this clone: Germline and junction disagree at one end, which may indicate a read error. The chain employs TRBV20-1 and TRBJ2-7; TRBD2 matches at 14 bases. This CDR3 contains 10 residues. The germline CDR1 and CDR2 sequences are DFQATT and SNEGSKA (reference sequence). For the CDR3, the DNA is TGCAGTGTAGGGACTAGCGGGAGACTATTC. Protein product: CSVGTSGRLF.

The CDR3 reads CASSLFTGRSSTDTQYF. The CDR3 DNA follows: TGTGCCAGCAGCTTATTTACAGGACGCTCTAGCACAGATACGCAGTATTTT. This chain links TRBV7-9 with TRBJ2-3, with a weak D call TRBD1 (5 bases). CDR3 size: 17 residues. Germline values: CDR1 SEHNR, CDR2 FQNEAQ (reference sequence). With 2 bases removed from V and 0 bases from J, the gap between germline ends came to 15 bases.

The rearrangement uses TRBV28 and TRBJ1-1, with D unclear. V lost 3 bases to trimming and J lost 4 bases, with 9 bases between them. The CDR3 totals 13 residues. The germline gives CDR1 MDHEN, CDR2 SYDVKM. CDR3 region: CASSFPAVTEAFF. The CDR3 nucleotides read TGTGCCAGCAGTTTTCCGGCGGTCACTGAAGCTTTCTTT.

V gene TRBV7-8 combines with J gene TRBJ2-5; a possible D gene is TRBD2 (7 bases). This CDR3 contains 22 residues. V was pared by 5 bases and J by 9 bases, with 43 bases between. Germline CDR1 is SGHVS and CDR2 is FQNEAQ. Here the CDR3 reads CASSPRDRGARGRMAGLEAQYF. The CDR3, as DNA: TGTGCCAGCAGCCCGCGGGACCGGGGGGCCAGGGGAAGGATGGCGGGATTGGAGGCCCAGTACTTC.

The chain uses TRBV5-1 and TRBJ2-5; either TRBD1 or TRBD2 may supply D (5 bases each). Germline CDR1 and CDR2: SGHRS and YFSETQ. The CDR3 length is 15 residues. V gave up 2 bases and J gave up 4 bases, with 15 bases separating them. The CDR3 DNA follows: TGCGCCAGCAGCTTCTGGGGCGGAGAGGGAGAGACCCAGTACTTC. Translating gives CASSFWGGEGETQYF.

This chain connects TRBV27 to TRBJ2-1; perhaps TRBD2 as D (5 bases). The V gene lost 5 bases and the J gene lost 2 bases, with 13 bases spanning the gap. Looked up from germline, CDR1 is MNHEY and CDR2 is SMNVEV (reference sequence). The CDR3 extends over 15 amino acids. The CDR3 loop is CASSLSTTPYNEQFF. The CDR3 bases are TGTGCCAGCAGTCTCTCGACTACCCCCTACAATGAGCAGTTCTTC.

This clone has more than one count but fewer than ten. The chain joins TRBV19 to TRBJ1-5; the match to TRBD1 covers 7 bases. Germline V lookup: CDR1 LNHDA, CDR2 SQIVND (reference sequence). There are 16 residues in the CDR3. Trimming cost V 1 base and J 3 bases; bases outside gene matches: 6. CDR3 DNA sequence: TGTGCCAGTAGTATAGGGGGGCAGGGGGACAATCAGCCCCAGCATTTT. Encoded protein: CASSIGGQGDNQPQHF.

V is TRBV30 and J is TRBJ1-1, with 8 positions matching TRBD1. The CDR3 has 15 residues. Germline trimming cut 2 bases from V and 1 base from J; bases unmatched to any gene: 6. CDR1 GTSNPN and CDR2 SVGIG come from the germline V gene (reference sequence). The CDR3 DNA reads TGTGCCTGGAGTTTGGCAGGGGGCCCGAACACTGAAGCTTTCTTT. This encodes CAWSLAGGPNTEAFF.

The CDR3 reads CAISYGTANTGELFF. The CDR3 nucleotides are TGTGCCATCAGTTACGGGACGGCGAACACCGGGGAGCTGTTTTTT. This rearrangement joins TRBV10-3 to TRBJ2-2, with D possibly called TRBD1 or TRBD2 (5 bases each). Trimming removed 5 bases at V and 0 bases at J, with 10 bases between. CDR3 length: 15 amino acids. Germline V gene data show CDR1 as ENHRY and CDR2 as SYGVKD.

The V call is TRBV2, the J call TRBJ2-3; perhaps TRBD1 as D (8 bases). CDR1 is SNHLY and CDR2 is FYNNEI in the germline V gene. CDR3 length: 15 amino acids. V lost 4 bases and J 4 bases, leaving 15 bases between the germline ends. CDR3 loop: CASSAYTGGADTQYF. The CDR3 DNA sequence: TGTGCCAGCAGTGCCTACACAGGGGGGGCAGATACGCAGTATTTT. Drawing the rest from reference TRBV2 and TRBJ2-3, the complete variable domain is EPEVTQTPSHQVTQMGQEVILRCVPISNHLYFYWYRQILGQKVEFLVSFYNNEISEKSEIFDDQFSVERPDGSNFTLKIRSTKLEDSAMYFCASSAYTGGADTQYFGPGTRLTVL.

The CDR3 DNA reads as TGTGCCAGCAGCTTATCTAGCGGCTCAAATGAGCAGTTCTTC. Protein product: CASSLSSGSNEQFF. The chain carries TRBV7-8 and TRBJ2-1; TRBD2 aligns across 7 bases. J gave up 7 bases and V 2 bases, and 5 bases lay outside the gene matches. The CDR3 sequence is 14 residues long. Germline V lookup: CDR1 SGHVS, CDR2 FQNEAQ.

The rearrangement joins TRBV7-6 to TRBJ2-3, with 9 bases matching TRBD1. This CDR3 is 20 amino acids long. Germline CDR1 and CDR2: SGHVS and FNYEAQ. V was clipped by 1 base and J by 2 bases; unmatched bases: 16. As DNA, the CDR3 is TGTGCCAGCAGCTTAGGTTCGGGGTACGGACAGGGGATTATCACAGATACGCAGTATTTT. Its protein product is CASSLGSGYGQGIITDTQYF.

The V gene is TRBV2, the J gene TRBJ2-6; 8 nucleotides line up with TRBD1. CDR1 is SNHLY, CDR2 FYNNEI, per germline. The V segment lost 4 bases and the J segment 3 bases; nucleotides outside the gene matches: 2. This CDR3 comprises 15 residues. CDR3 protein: CASSGTGFGANVLTF. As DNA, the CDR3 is TGTGCCAGCAGTGGGACAGGGTTTGGGGCCAACGTCCTGACTTTC.

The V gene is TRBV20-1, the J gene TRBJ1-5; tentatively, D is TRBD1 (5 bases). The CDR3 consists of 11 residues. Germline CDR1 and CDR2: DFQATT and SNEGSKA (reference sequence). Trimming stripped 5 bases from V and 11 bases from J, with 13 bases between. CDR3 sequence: CSASKGRAQHF. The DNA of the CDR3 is TGCAGTGCTTCCAAGGGGAGGGCCCAGCATTTT.

The CDR3 here is CASSLRDRGLAGDTGELFF. The CDR3 coding sequence is TGCGCCAGCAGCTTGAGGGACAGGGGACTAGCGGGAGACACCGGGGAGCTGTTTTTT. The rearrangement joins TRBV5-1 to TRBJ2-2, with 14 bases fitting TRBD2. V was clipped by 1 base and J by 3 bases; unmatched bases: 8. Germline V gene sequence: CDR1 SGHRS, CDR2 YFSETQ. The CDR3 consists of 19 residues.